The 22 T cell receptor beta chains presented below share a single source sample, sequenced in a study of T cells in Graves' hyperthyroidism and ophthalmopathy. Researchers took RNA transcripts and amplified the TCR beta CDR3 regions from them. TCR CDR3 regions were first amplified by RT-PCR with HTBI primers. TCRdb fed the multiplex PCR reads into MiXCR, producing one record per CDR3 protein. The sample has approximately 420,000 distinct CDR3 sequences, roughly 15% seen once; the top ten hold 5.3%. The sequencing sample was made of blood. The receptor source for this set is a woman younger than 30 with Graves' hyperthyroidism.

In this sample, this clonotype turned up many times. The DNA for the CDR3 is TGTGCCAGCAGTTCACCCGATGGTAGAGATGAGCAGTTCTTC. Encoded protein: CASSSPDGRDEQFF. V gene TRBV28 combines with J gene TRBJ2-1; D not resolved. This CDR3 comprises 14 residues. From germline, CDR1 is MDHEN and CDR2 SYDVKM. The V end lost 4 bases, the J end lost 8 bases, and 15 bases lay between the germline ends.

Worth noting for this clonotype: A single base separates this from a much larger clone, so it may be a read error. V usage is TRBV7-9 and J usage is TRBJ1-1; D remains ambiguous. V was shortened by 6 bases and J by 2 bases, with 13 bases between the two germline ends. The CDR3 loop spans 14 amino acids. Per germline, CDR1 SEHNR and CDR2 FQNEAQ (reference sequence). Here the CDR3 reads CASRISGNNTEAFF. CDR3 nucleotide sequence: TGTGCCAGCAGGATTTCAGGCAATAACACTGAAGCTTTCTTT.

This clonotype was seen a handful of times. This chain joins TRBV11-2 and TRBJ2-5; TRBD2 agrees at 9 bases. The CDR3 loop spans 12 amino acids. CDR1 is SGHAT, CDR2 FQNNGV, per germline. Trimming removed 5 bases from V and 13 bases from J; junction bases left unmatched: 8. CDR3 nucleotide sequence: TGTGCCAGCAGCCTCGTCGCAGCGGGAGGGTACTTC. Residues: CASSLVAAGGYF.

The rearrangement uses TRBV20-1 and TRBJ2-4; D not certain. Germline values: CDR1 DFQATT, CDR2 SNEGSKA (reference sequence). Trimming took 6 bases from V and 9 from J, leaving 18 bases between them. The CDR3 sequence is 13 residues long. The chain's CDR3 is CSAQRGISTIQYF. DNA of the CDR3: TGCAGTGCCCAGCGAGGTATATCAACCATTCAGTACTTC.

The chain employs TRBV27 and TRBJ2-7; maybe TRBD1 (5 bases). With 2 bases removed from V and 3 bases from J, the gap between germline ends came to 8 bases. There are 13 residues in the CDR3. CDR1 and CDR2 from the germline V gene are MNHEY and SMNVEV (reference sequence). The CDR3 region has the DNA TGTGCCAGCAGTTTAGGGGCGTACTACGAGCAGTACTTC. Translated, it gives CASSLGAYYEQYF.

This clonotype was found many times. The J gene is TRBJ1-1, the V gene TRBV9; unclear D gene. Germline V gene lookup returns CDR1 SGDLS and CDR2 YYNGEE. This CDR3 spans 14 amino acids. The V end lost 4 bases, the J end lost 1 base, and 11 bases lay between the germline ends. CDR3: CASSTRTGNTEAFF. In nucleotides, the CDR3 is TGTGCCAGCAGCACTCGGACCGGGAACACTGAAGCTTTCTTT.

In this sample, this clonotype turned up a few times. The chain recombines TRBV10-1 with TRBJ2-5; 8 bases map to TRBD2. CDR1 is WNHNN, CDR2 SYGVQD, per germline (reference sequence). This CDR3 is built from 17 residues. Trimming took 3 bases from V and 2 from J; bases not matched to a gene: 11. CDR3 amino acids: CASSEGSLAGSQETQYF. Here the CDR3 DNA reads TGCGCCAGCAGTGAAGGTAGCCTAGCGGGTTCACAAGAGACCCAGTACTTC.

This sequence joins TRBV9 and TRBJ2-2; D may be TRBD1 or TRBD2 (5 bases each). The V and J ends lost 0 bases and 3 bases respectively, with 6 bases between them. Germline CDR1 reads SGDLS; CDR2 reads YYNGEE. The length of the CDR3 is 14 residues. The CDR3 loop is CASSVGGDTGELFF. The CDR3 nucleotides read TGTGCCAGCAGCGTAGGAGGGGACACCGGGGAGCTGTTTTTT.

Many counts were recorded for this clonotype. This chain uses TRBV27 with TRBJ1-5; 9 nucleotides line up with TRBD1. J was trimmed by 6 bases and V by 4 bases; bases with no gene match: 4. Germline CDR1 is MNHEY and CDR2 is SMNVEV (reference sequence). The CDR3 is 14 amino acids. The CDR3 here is CASSSDRGAQPQHF. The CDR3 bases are TGTGCCAGCAGTTCCGACAGGGGGGCTCAGCCCCAGCATTTT.

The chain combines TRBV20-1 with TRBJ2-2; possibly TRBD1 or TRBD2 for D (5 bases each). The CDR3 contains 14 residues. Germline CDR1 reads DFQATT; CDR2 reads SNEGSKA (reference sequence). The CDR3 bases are TGCAGCGCACCCGGGGACCTCCCGGGCGGGGAGCTGTTTTTT. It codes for CSAPGDLPGGELFF.

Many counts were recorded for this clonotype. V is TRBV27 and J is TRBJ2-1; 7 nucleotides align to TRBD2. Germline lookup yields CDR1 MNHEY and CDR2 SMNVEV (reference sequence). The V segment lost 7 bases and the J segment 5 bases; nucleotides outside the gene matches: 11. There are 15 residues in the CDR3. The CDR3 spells CASNRGGSGHNEQFF. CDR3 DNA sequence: TGTGCCAGCAACCGTGGCGGGAGCGGCCACAATGAGCAGTTCTTC.

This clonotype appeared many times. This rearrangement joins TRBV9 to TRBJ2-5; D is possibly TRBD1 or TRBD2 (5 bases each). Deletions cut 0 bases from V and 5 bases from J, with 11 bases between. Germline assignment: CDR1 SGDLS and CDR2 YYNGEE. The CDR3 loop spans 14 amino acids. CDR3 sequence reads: CASSVDPGTETQYF. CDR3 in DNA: TGTGCCAGCAGCGTAGATCCAGGGACGGAGACCCAGTACTTC.

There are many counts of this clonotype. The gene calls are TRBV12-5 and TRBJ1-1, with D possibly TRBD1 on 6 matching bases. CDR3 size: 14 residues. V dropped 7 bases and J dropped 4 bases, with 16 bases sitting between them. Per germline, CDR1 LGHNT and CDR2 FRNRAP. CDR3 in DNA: TGTGCTAGTGACCCGACAGGTCTGGGCACTGAAGCTTTCTTT. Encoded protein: CASDPTGLGTEAFF.

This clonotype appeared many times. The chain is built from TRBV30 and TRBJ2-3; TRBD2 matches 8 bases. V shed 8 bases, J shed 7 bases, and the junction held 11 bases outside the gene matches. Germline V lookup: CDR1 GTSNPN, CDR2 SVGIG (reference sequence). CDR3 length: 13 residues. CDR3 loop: CALEISGSHTQYF. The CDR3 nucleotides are TGTGCCCTGGAGATCAGCGGGAGCCATACGCAGTATTTT.

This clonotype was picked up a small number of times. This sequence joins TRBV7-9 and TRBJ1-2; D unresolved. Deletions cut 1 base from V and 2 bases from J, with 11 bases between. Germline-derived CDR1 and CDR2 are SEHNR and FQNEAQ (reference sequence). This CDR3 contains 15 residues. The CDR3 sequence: CASSLVPRENYGYTF. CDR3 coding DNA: TGTGCCAGCAGCTTAGTTCCGCGTGAGAACTATGGCTACACCTTC.

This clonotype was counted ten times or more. This chain's CDR3 is CAWTGTVVGYTF. CDR3 bases: TGTGCCTGGACCGGGACAGTGGTTGGCTACACCTTC. This chain links TRBV30 with TRBJ1-2; 7 bases line up with TRBD1. J was trimmed by 7 bases and V by 4 bases; bases with no gene match: 6. CDR1 is GTSNPN, CDR2 SVGIG, per germline (reference sequence). The CDR3 runs to 12 residues.

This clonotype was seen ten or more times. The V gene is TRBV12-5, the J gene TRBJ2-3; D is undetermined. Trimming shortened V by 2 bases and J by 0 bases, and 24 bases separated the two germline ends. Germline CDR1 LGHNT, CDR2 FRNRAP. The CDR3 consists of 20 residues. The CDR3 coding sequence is TGTGCTAGTGGTTTGTTCGGTTGGTCGATGCACTCTACTAGCACAGATACGCAGTATTTT. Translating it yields CASGLFGWSMHSTSTDTQYF.

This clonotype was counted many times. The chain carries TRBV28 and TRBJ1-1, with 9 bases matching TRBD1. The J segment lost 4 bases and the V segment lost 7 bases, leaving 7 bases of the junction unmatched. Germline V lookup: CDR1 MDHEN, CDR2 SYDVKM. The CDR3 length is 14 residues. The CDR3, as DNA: TGTGCCAGCATTAAGACAGGGGGGGGCACTGAAGCTTTCTTT. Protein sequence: CASIKTGGGTEAFF.

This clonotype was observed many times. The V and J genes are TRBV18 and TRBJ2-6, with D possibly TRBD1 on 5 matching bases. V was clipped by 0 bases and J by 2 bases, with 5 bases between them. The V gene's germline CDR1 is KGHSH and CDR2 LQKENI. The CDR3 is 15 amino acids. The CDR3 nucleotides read TGTGCCAGCTCACCACCGACAGCTGGGGCCAACGTCCTGACTTTC. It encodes CASSPPTAGANVLTF.

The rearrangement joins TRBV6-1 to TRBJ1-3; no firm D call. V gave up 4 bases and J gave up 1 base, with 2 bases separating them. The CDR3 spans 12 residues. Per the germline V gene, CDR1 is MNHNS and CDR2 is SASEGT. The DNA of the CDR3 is TGTGCCAGCAGTGTGTCTGGAAACACCATATATTTT. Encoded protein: CASSVSGNTIYF.

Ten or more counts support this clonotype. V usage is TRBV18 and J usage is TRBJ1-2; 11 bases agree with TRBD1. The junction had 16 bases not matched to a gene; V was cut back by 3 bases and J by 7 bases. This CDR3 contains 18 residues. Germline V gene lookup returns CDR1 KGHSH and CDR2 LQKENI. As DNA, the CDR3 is TGTGCCAGCTCACCGGAGCTGGACAGGGGGCCTTTAGAGGTTGGCTACACCTTC. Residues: CASSPELDRGPLEVGYTF.

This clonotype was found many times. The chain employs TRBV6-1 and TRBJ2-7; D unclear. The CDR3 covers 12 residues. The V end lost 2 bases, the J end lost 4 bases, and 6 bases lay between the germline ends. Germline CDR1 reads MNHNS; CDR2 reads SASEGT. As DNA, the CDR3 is TGTGCCAGCAGTGAAACGCAGTACGAGCAGTACTTC. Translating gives CASSETQYEQYF.